The 20 T cell receptor beta chains below were found in one sample sequenced in a study of shared clonotypes between healthy human individuals. In the naive CD8 group, cells lacked CD45RO and were positively selected for CCR7, so terminally differentiated effector memory CD45RA+ cells were left out. Clones were sequenced by immunoSEQ multiplex PCR, and TCRdb holds only the in-frame ones, with some missing. The sample lists hundreds of thousands of clones, around 96% occurring once. The sample was naive CD8+ T cells sorted from blood. The source is a man between 25 and 39 years old in good health.

This chain uses TRBV7-2 with TRBJ1-1; 7 nucleotides agree with TRBD1. The V gene end was trimmed by 0 bases and the J gene end by 0 bases; junction bases not matched to a gene: 10. Germline assignment: CDR1 SGHTA and CDR2 FQGNSA. The CDR3 totals 18 residues. CDR3 amino acids: CASSLATGSVGMNTEAFF. DNA of the CDR3: TGTGCCAGCAGCTTAGCGACAGGGAGCGTAGGGATGAACACTGAAGCTTTCTTT.

V gene TRBV5-6 combines with J gene TRBJ2-1, with unresolved D. The CDR3 is made up of 17 amino acids. Between the trimmed V and J ends, which lost 0 bases and 4 bases, there was a span of 17 bases. Per germline, CDR1 SGHDT and CDR2 YYEEEE. In DNA, the CDR3 is TGTGCCAGCAGCTTGGCGTCTGGTAATTGGGCATACAATGAGCAGTTCTTC. Translated, it gives CASSLASGNWAYNEQFF.

The V and J genes are TRBV7-2 and TRBJ2-1; 14 nucleotides line up with TRBD2. CDR3 length: 13 amino acids. V trimming: 9 bases; J trimming: 6 bases; junction bases outside the gene matches: 1. Per germline, CDR1 SGHTA and CDR2 FQGNSA. The CDR3 DNA sequence: TGTGCCAGTGGACTAGCGGGAGGCAATGAGCAGTTCTTC. Protein product: CASGLAGGNEQFF.

This chain connects TRBV2 to TRBJ2-1; 9 bases align to TRBD2. The CDR3 covers 13 residues. The trim removed 4 bases at V and 5 bases at J, leaving 0 bases unmatched. Germline V gene sequence: CDR1 SNHLY, CDR2 FYNNEI. Here the CDR3 DNA reads TGTGCCAGCAGTGGACTAGCGGACAATGAGCAGTTCTTC. Residues: CASSGLADNEQFF.

The J gene is TRBJ2-1, the V gene TRBV7-6; tentative D call: TRBD2 (6 bases). V gave up 4 bases and J gave up 4 bases, with 17 bases separating them. CDR1 is SGHVS and CDR2 is FNYEAQ in the germline V gene. This CDR3 has 16 residues. The CDR3 reads CASSSTPEGRYNEQFF. In DNA, the CDR3 is TGTGCCAGCAGCTCCACCCCGGAGGGGAGATACAATGAGCAGTTCTTC.

J is TRBJ2-7 and V is TRBV13; D is perhaps TRBD1 (5 bases). The CDR3 consists of 14 residues. Trimming shortened V by 4 bases and J by 3 bases, and 13 bases separated the two germline ends. Germline values: CDR1 PRHDT, CDR2 FYEKMQ (reference sequence). The CDR3 sequence: CASSSQGTLYEQYF. The CDR3 DNA sequence: TGTGCCAGCAGCTCGCAGGGTACCCTCTACGAGCAGTACTTC. Complete variable domain (other parts from reference TRBV13 and TRBJ2-7): AAGVIQSPRHLIKEKRETATLKCYPIPRHDTVYWYQQGPGQDPQFLISFYEKMQSDKGSIPDRFSAQQFSDYHSELNMSSLELGDSALYFCASSSQGTLYEQYFGPGTRLTVT.

The V and J genes are TRBV5-1 and TRBJ2-1; 8 positions match TRBD2. CDR3 length: 14 amino acids. Germline trimming cut 2 bases from V and 7 bases from J; bases unmatched to any gene: 5. Germline V gives CDR1 SGHRS, CDR2 YFSETQ. CDR3 coding DNA: TGCGCCAGCAGCTTTAGGACTAGCCGAAATGAGCAGTTCTTC. It codes for CASSFRTSRNEQFF.

This clone was counted once. The chain uses TRBV7-9 and TRBJ2-7, with 11 positions matching TRBD2. The V segment lost 5 bases and the J segment 4 bases; nucleotides outside the gene matches: 4. The CDR3 consists of 14 residues. Germline V CDR1 and CDR2: SEHNR, FQNEAQ (reference sequence). The CDR3 here is CASSPLAGDYEQYF. In DNA, the CDR3 is TGTGCCAGCAGCCCACTAGCGGGAGATTACGAGCAGTACTTC. The full variable domain, with the rest looked up from reference TRBV7-9 and TRBJ2-7, is DTGVSQNPRHKITKRGQNVTFRCDPISEHNRLYWYRQTLGQGPEFLTYFQNEAQLEKSRLLSDRFSAERPKGSFSTLEIQRTEQGDSAMYLCASSPLAGDYEQYFGPGTRLTVT.

This rearrangement joins TRBV6-4 to TRBJ2-3; 9 positions match TRBD2. V trimming: 3 bases; J trimming: 2 bases; junction bases outside the gene matches: 3. CDR1 is MRHNA, CDR2 SNTAGT, per germline. The CDR3 covers 15 residues. The CDR3 loop reads CASSEGGRATDTQYF. The CDR3 DNA reads as TGTGCCAGCAGTGAGGGCGGGAGGGCCACAGATACGCAGTATTTT.

J is TRBJ2-1 and V is TRBV12-5; 7 bases fit TRBD1. The germline gives CDR1 LGHNT, CDR2 FRNRAP. The CDR3 is 13 amino acids. Trimming at V came to 6 bases and at J to 3 bases, leaving 2 bases not matched to a gene. CDR3 sequence reads: CASGGDSYNEQFF. The CDR3 DNA sequence: TGTGCTAGTGGAGGGGACAGCTACAATGAGCAGTTCTTC.

This sequence joins TRBV7-2 and TRBJ2-3; D possibly corresponds to TRBD1 (6 bases). Trimming shortened V by 5 bases and J by 5 bases, and 20 bases separated the two germline ends. The germline V gene has CDR1 SGHTA and CDR2 FQGNSA. CDR3 length: 16 residues. CDR3 residues: CASSTKVPGVGDTQYF. CDR3 DNA sequence: TGTGCCAGCAGCACCAAAGTGCCAGGGGTTGGAGATACGCAGTATTTT.

This rearrangement joins TRBV6-5 to TRBJ2-1, with TRBD2 as a possible D gene (6 bases). This CDR3 region has 12 residues. With 5 bases removed from V and 9 bases from J, the gap between germline ends came to 11 bases. The V gene's germline CDR1 is MNHEY and CDR2 SVGAGI. In DNA, the CDR3 is TGTGCCAGCAGTGGAGGGGCGACTGAGCAGTTCTTC. Translating it yields CASSGGATEQFF.

With regard to this clone: Within the sample, other DNA sequences also encode this same CDR3. The chain couples TRBV27 to TRBJ2-7; the match to TRBD2 covers 12 bases. V lost 3 bases and J lost 3; bases outside the gene matches: 3. Germline CDR1 is MNHEY and CDR2 is SMNVEV (reference sequence). The CDR3 sequence is 15 residues long. CDR3 protein: CASSLGLAGIYEQYF. DNA of the CDR3: TGTGCCAGCAGTTTGGGACTAGCGGGTATCTACGAGCAGTACTTC.

On this clone itself: Other DNA sequences in this sample translate to the same CDR3. The chain couples TRBV6-5 to TRBJ1-2; D perhaps matches TRBD1 (5 bases). The CDR3 spans 14 residues. Trimming left V 0 bases short and J 4 bases short, with 9 bases between. CDR1 is MNHEY and CDR2 is SVGAGI in the germline V gene. The chain's CDR3 is CASSYSTEPYGYTF. CDR3 DNA: TGTGCCAGCAGTTACTCGACAGAACCCTATGGCTACACCTTC.

This sequence joins TRBV27 and TRBJ2-7; D is possibly TRBD1 (5 bases). This CDR3 has 14 amino acids. V lost 1 base, J lost 2 bases, and 9 bases lay in between. Germline CDR1 is MNHEY and CDR2 is SMNVEV (reference sequence). CDR3 nucleotide sequence: TGTGCCAGCAGTTTATGGGGCAGGGCCTACGAGCAGTACTTC. Protein product: CASSLWGRAYEQYF.

The genes are TRBV27 and TRBJ2-2, with D hard to call. The CDR3 sequence is 15 residues long. The V end was cut by 5 bases, the J end by 5 bases, with 15 bases between. Germline V CDR1 and CDR2: MNHEY, SMNVEV (reference sequence). The CDR3 nucleotides are TGTGCCAGCAGTAAGAACTCCCCGAGGACCGGGGAGCTGTTTTTT. It translates to CASSKNSPRTGELFF.

This chain connects TRBV11-2 to TRBJ2-7; 7 positions match TRBD1. V lost 4 bases, J lost 4 bases, and 10 bases stayed unmatched. The CDR3 contains 15 residues. Germline CDR1 reads SGHAT; CDR2 reads FQNNGV. The CDR3 here is CASSSWDSRNYEQYF. CDR3 in DNA: TGTGCCAGCAGCTCGTGGGACAGTCGAAATTACGAGCAGTACTTC.

The V and J genes are TRBV6-1 and TRBJ2-1, with no clear D. Per germline, CDR1 MNHNS and CDR2 SASEGT. V dropped 3 bases and J dropped 3 bases, with 12 bases sitting between them. CDR3 length: 15 amino acids. CDR3 residues: CASSDAVMDYNEQFF. DNA for the CDR3: TGTGCCAGCAGTGATGCAGTAATGGACTACAATGAGCAGTTCTTC.

The genes are TRBV11-3 and TRBJ2-7; D is ambiguous. With 5 bases removed from V and 3 bases from J, the gap between germline ends came to 8 bases. The CDR3 consists of 12 residues. CDR1 and CDR2 from the germline V gene are SGHNT and YENEEA. CDR3 loop: CASSAENYEQYF. The CDR3 DNA follows: TGTGCCAGCAGCGCGGAGAACTACGAGCAGTACTTC. The full variable domain, its missing parts supplied by reference TRBV11-3 and TRBJ2-7, is EAGVVQSPRYKIIEKKQPVAFWCNPISGHNTLYWYLQNLGQGPELLIRYENEEAVDDSQLPKDRFSAERLKGVDSTLKIQPAELGDSAVYLCASSAENYEQYFGPGTRLTVT.

The chain joins TRBV7-6 to TRBJ1-2; D is possibly TRBD1 (6 bases). This CDR3 comprises 13 residues. With 3 bases removed from V and 4 bases from J, the gap between germline ends came to 9 bases. CDR1 and CDR2 (germline): SGHVS, FNYEAQ. The CDR3 spells CASSLETGYGYTF. CDR3 coding DNA: TGTGCCAGCAGCTTGGAGACAGGCTATGGCTACACCTTC.